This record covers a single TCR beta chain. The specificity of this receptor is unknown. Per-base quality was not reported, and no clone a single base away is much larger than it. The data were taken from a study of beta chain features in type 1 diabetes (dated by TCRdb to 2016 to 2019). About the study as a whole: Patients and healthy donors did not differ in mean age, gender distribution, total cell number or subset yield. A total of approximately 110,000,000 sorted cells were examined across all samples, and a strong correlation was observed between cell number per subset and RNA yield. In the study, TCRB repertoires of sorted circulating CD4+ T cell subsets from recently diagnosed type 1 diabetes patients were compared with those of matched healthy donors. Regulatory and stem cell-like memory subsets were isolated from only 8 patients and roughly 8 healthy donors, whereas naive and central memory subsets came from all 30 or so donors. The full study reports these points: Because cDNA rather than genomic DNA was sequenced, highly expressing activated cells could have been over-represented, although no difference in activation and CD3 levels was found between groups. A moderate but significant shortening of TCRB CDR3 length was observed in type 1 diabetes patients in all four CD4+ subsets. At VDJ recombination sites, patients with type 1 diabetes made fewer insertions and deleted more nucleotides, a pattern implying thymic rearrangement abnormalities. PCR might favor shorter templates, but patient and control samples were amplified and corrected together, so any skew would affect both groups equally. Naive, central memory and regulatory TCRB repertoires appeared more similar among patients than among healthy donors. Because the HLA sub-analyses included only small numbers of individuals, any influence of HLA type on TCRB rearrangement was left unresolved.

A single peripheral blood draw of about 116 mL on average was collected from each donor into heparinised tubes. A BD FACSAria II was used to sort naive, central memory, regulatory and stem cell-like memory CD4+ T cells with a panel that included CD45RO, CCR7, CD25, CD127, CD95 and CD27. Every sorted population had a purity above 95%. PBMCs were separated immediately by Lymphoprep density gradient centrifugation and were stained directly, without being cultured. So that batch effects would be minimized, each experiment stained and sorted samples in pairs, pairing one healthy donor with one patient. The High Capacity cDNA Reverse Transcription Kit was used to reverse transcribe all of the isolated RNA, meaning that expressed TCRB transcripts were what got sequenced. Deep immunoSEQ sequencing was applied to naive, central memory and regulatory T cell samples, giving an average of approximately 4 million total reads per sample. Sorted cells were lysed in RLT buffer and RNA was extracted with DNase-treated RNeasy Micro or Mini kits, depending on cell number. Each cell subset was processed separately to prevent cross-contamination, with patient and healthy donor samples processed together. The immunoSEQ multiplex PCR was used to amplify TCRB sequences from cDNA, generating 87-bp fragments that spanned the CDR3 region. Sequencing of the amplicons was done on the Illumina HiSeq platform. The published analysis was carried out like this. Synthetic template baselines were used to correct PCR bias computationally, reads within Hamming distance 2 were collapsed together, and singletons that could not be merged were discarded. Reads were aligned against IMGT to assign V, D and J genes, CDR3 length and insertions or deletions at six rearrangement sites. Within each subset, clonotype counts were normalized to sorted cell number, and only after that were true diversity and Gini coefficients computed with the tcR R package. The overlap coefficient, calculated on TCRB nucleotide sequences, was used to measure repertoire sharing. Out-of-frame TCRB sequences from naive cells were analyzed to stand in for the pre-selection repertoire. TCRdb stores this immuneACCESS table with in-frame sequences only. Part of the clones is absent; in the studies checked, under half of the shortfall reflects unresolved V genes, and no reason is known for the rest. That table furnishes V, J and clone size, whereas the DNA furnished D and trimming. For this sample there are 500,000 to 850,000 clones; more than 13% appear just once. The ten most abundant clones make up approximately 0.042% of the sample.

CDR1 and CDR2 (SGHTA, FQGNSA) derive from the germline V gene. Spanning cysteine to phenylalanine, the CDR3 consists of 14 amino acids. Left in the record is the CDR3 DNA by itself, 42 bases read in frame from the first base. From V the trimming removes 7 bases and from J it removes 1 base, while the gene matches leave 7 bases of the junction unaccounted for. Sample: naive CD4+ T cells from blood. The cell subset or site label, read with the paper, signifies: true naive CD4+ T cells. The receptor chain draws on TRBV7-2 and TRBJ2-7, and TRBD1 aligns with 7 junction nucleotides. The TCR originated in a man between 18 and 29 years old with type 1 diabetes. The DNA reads TGTGCCAGCAAAGACAGGGATGATTCCTACGAGCAGTACTTC. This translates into CASKDRDDSYEQYF.